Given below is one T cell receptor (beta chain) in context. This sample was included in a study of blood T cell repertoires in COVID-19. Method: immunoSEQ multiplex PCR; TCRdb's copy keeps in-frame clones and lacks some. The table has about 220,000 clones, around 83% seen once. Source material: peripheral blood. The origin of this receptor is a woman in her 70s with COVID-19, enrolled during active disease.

The CDR3 is CASSESQWSNQPQHF. The DNA for the CDR3 is TGTGCCAGCAGTGAATCCCAGTGGAGCAATCAGCCCCAGCATTTT. The rearrangement uses TRBV9 and TRBJ1-5; D not resolved. Germline V gene lookup returns CDR1 SGDLS and CDR2 YYNGEE. The germline V and J ends were trimmed by 5 bases and 1 base, with 13 bases remaining between them. This CDR3 comprises 15 residues.